The present T cell receptor beta chain was sequenced within a study of T cells in Graves' hyperthyroidism and ophthalmopathy. Regarding the study as a whole: A median 6.5 months before onset, the model predicted ophthalmopathy. Most clonotypes that expanded in the thyroid above 0.001 also showed up in blood. A model using 13 V-J features told ophthalmopathy apart from stable hyperthyroidism.

Details on this clonotype: The antigen is undetermined.

CDR3 size: 13 residues. Trimming cost V 2 bases and J 4 bases, with 8 bases left between them. Per germline, CDR1 SGHDN and CDR2 FVKESK. Using RNA transcripts as the source, TCR beta CDR3 regions were amplified. Using the HTBI primer set, a first-round RT-PCR was run on the TCR CDR3. TCRdb re-derived calls from the multiplex PCR reads in MiXCR, one entry per CDR3 protein. The sample has 500,000 to 550,000 distinct CDR3 sequences, around 21% seen once. The material sequenced was blood. The chain combines TRBV14 with TRBJ2-5, with D perhaps matching TRBD1 (6 bases). The TCR comes from a young man with Graves' hyperthyroidism. The chain's CDR3 is CASSQNRAETQYF. In DNA form, the CDR3 reads TGTGCCAGCAGCCAAAACAGGGCAGAGACCCAGTACTTC.